This is a list of T cell receptor beta chains from one sample in a study of blood T cell repertoires in COVID-19. Profiled with immunoSEQ multiplex PCR; TCRdb holds only in-frame clones, not every one. The repertoire includes roughly 50,000 clones, 90% of them detected once, and 5.1% sits in the top ten. Sequencing input: peripheral blood. These receptors came from a man aged 65 to 85 with acute or convalescent COVID-19. Both conserved end residues are part of each CDR3. The D gene is left open where the match is weak. Clone size is not always given. Where it is, it says once, few, many or a class for expanded clones.

len	abundance	d_gene	v_gene	j_gene	CDR3nt	CDR3aa
13	NA	NA	TRBV5-1	TRBJ2-2	TGCGCCAGCAGCGGCACTACCACCGGGGAGCTGTTTTTT	CASSGTTTGELFF
16	once	NA	TRBV6-5	TRBJ1-5	TGTGCCAGCAGTTACTCTTGGGGGGGTAGCAATCAGCCCCAGCATTTT	CASSYSWGGSNQPQHF
15	NA	NA	TRBV18	TRBJ1-4	TGTGCCAGCTCACCAGGCACAGCGGTGGGTGAAAAACTGTTTTTT	CASSPGTAVGEKLFF
14	NA	NA	TRBV7-9	TRBJ1-3	TGTGCCAGCAGCTTAGGGCCGGGAGGAAACACCATATATTTT	CASSLGPGGNTIYF
13	NA	NA	TRBV5-1	TRBJ2-3	TGCGCCAGCAGCTGGAGGGACACAGATACGCAGTATTTT	CASSWRDTDTQYF
13	NA	NA	TRBV7-9	TRBJ1-6	TGTGCCAGCAGCTTAGTCAGCGGATCACCCCTCCACTTT	CASSLVSGSPLHF
14	NA	NA	TRBV18	TRBJ2-1	TGTGCCAGCTCGGGGGGGCCTTCCTACAATGAGCAGTTCTTC	CASSGGPSYNEQFF
14	NA	NA	TRBV28	TRBJ1-2	TGTGCCAGCAGTTTAGGGGGGAACTTCTATGGCTACACCTTC	CASSLGGNFYGYTF
14	once	NA	TRBV5-1	TRBJ1-1	TGCGCCAGCAGCCCTTCCACAGGGCTAGGTGAAGCTTTCTTT	CASSPSTGLGEAFF
15	NA	TRBD1	TRBV6-5	TRBJ2-7	TGTGCCAGCAGAGCGAGACAGGGGGACTCCTACGAGCAGTACTTC	CASRARQGDSYEQYF
14	few	TRBD2	TRBV4-2	TRBJ2-5	TGTGCCAGCAGCCTCGGGACTAGCGGGGAGACCCAGTACTTC	CASSLGTSGETQYF
16	NA	TRBD2	TRBV7-6	TRBJ2-7	TGTGCCAGCAGCTCCGGAGAGCGGGGGGCGACCTACGAGCAGTACTTC	CASSSGERGATYEQYF
13	NA	NA	TRBV5-6	TRBJ1-4	TGTGCCAGCAGTTACGGGGGGAAGGAAAAACTGTTTTTT	CASSYGGKEKLFF
14	NA	NA	TRBV4-1	TRBJ2-3	TGCGCCAGCAGCCAAGGCCCAGGTACAGATACGCAGTATTTT	CASSQGPGTDTQYF
16	NA	TRBD1	TRBV9	TRBJ1-2	TGTGCCAGCAGCGTTTGGGACAGAGACACTAACTATGGCTACACCTTC	CASSVWDRDTNYGYTF
16	NA	NA	TRBV6-6	TRBJ1-6	TGTGCCAGCAGCCTTAACGCAGGGGCAAATAATTCACCCCTCCACTTT	CASSLNAGANNSPLHF
11	once	NA	TRBV5-5	TRBJ1-3	TGTGCCAGCAGCTTGGGCGGTACCATATATTTT	CASSLGGTIYF
17	NA	NA	TRBV6-2/TRBV6-3	TRBJ2-5	TGTGCCAGCAGCCCCAGGGGCAACTCGCAGTACCAAGAGACCCAGTACTTC	CASSPRGNSQYQETQYF
15	NA	NA	TRBV9	TRBJ1-6	TGTGCCAGCAGCGGGGAGGGCTCCTATAATTCACCCCTCCACTTT	CASSGEGSYNSPLHF
16	NA	TRBD1	TRBV28	TRBJ1-6	TGTGCCAGCAGTTTATCTGGACAGGGTAGCCCTTCACCCCTCCACTTT	CASSLSGQGSPSPLHF
12	NA	NA	TRBV6-2/TRBV6-3	TRBJ2-5	TGTGCCAGCAGTTACACCCCGGGGACCCAGTACTTC	CASSYTPGTQYF
15	few	TRBD1	TRBV6-6	TRBJ2-7	TGTGCCAGCAGCCTGGGACAGGGGCCCCCTTACGAGCAGTACTTC	CASSLGQGPPYEQYF
12	once	NA	TRBV3-1/TRBV3-2	TRBJ2-2	TGTGCCAGCAGCACAGGATCAGGGGAGCTGTTTTTT	CASSTGSGELFF